This T cell receptor (beta chain) is from a study of T-cell memory formation after mild COVID-19. Overall study context: Largely, TCR clusters stayed within a single donor.

One entry per CDR3 protein, called by TCRdb with MiXCR from the 5' RACE reads. This table holds roughly 300,000 distinct CDR3 sequences, around 15% found once. Germline V lookup: CDR1 MNHEY, CDR2 SMNVEV (reference sequence). The CDR3 consists of 16 residues. Losses at the gene ends were 5 bases for V and 5 bases for J; bases not matched to a gene: 13. Sequenced input: PBMCs or a T cell subset sorted from them (not recorded which). This receptor was taken from a young man who had mild COVID-19 (a few samples of this study predate the infection). Cell type and time point are not known. This chain connects TRBV27 to TRBJ2-5, with 8 positions matching TRBD1. In DNA form, the CDR3 reads TGTGCCAGCAGTCTCCGACGGACAGGGAAGTTGGAGACCCAGTACTTC. It translates to CASSLRRTGKLETQYF.